Listed below are T cell receptor beta chains from one sample, sequenced in a study of blood T cells in healthy people across ages. TCRdb processed the 5' RACE reads anew with MiXCR; each CDR3 protein has one entry. The sample records about 1.8 million distinct CDR3 sequences, 49% being singletons. Sequenced input: blood. The receptors here all came from a woman in her forties in good health. The CDR3 runs from the conserved cysteine through the conserved F or W. Each record gives: V gene, clone size, CDR3 length, D gene, J gene, CDR3 protein, CDR3 DNA. The D gene is left open where the match is weak. Clone size, where shown, is once, few, many, or a class for clones that have expanded.

TRBV9	-	16	TRBD2	TRBJ2-3	CASSEVGTSATDTQYF	TGTGCCAGCAGCGAGGTAGGGACTAGCGCGACGGACACGCAGTATTTT
TRBV28	-	16	-	TRBJ2-4	CASSPRQPIAKNIQYF	TGTGCCAGCAGTCCAAGACAGCCTATAGCCAAAAACATTCAGTACTTC
TRBV7-3	-	15	TRBD2	TRBJ2-5	CASSLGLAGGGTQYF	TGTGCCAGCAGCTTGGGACTAGCCGGCGGTGGGACCCAGTACTTC
TRBV13	-	12	-	TRBJ1-2	CASRPGAYGYTF	TGTGCCAGCAGGCCCGGGGCCTATGGCTACACCTTC
TRBV11-2	-	14	-	TRBJ2-3	CASSLDTPTDTQYF	TGTGCCAGCAGCTTAGATACCCCCACAGATACGCAGTATTTT
TRBV16	-	12	-	TRBJ2-1	CASSQSRQEQFF	TGTGCCAGCAGCCAATCAAGGCAAGAGCAGTTCTTC
TRBV5-1	-	16	-	TRBJ2-5	CASSLFTTPRQETQYF	TGCGCCAGCAGTCTCTTTACTACGCCCAGGCAAGAGACCCAGTACTTC
TRBV20-1	few	13	-	TRBJ1-6	CSAVTDRNSPLHF	TGCAGTGCGGTAACAGACAGAAATTCACCCCTCCACTTT
TRBV20-1	-	15	-	TRBJ1-2	CSARGSDTSNYGYTF	TGCAGTGCTAGAGGCAGCGACACATCTAACTATGGCTACACCTTC
TRBV5-1	-	15	-	TRBJ2-7	CASSLAVTGPHEQYF	TGCGCCAGCAGCTTGGCCGTAACGGGTCCCCACGAGCAGTACTTC
TRBV7-2	-	16	-	TRBJ1-5	CASSLWGFYSNQPQHF	TGTGCCAGCAGCTTATGGGGGTTCTATAGCAATCAGCCCCAGCATTTT
TRBV7-2	-	16	TRBD1	TRBJ1-4	CATRGQGGASNEKLFF	TGTGCCACCAGAGGACAGGGAGGGGCCTCTAATGAAAAACTGTTTTTT
TRBV10-2	-	14	TRBD1	TRBJ2-7	CARSTGDSYNEQYF	TGCGCCAGAAGTACAGGGGATTCCTACAATGAGCAGTACTTC
TRBV7-9	-	13	-	TRBJ2-1	CASSPPSGYEQFF	TGTGCCAGCAGCCCTCCCTCGGGTTATGAGCAGTTCTTC
TRBV7-2	-	13	-	TRBJ2-5	CASTEETPGTQYF	TGTGCCAGCACCGAGGAGACTCCGGGGACCCAGTACTTC
TRBV27	-	15	-	TRBJ2-1	CASSLPTATYNEQFF	TGTGCCAGCAGTTTACCGACAGCTACCTACAATGAGCAGTTCTTC
TRBV5-1	-	14	TRBD2	TRBJ2-7	CASSLGLVSYEQYF	TGTGCCAGCAGCTTAGGACTAGTCTCCTACGAGCAGTACTTC
TRBV7-6	-	15	TRBD2	TRBJ2-7	CASSLGGGFEYEQYF	TGTGCCAGCAGCTTGGGGGGGGGATTCGAGTACGAGCAGTACTTC
TRBV4-1	many	13	-	TRBJ2-5	CASSPGLPSTQYF	TGCGCCAGCAGCCCGGGACTCCCAAGCACCCAGTACTTC